This T cell receptor beta chain was found in a study of CD8 T cells in ankylosing spondylitis. Study-wide findings and caveats: Clones linked to the disease showed a CD8+ phenotype. They occurred at relatively low frequencies in peripheral blood. For ankylosing spondylitis blood, a TCR beta motif of 7 or 8 highly homologous variants appeared characteristic. Researchers reportedly found disease-linked clones significantly enriched in matched ankylosing spondylitis synovial fluid.

In making TCR beta libraries, quantitative 5'-RACE with molecular barcodes was used. Using its own MiXCR run on the 5' RACE reads, TCRdb lists one record per CDR3 protein. The data hold more than 600,000 distinct CDR3 sequences, with around 19% observed a single time. The CDR3 sequence is 12 residues long. Trimming removed 3 bases from V and 14 bases from J; junction bases left unmatched: 8. Germline CDR1 reads KGHSH; CDR2 reads LQKENI. This clonotype has more than one count but fewer than ten. Its target is unknown. The sample taken for sequencing was blood, either unsorted or a sorted T cell fraction (not recorded which). The receptor comes from a male donor with ankylosing spondylitis. The chain links TRBV18 to TRBJ2-3; 7 bases agree with TRBD1. The CDR3 DNA reads as TGTGCCAGCTCACCTCCGGACAGGAGGCCGTATTTT. Its translation: CASSPPDRRPYF.